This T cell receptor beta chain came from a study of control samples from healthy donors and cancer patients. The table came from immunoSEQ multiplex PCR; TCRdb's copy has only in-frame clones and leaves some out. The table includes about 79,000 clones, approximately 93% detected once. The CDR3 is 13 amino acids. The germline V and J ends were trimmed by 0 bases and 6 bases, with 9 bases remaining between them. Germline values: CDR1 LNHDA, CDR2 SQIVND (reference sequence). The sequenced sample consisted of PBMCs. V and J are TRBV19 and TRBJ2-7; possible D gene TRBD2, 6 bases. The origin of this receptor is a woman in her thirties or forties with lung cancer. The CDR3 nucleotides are TGTGCCAGTAGTATAGATTTCGGGGGCGAGCAGTACTTC. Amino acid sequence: CASSIDFGGEQYF.